These T cell receptor beta chains were read from a single sample in a study of T cell repertoires in aging, cancer and after chemotherapy. One entry per CDR3 protein results from TCRdb running MiXCR on the multiplex PCR reads. The sample gives around 13,000 distinct CDR3 sequences, 35% of which show up once; under 7% is in the top ten. The sample consisted of blood. The receptor set was obtained from a human donor in good health. The donor label of this sample is uncertain. CDR3s include the opening cysteine and the closing phenylalanine or tryptophan. A D gene is named only where the DNA matches it firmly. Only part of the rows carry a size: once, few, many, or a class if the clone is expanded.

>TRBD2|TRBV27|TRBJ2-1|few
TGTGCCAGCAGTTTCTGGGCTAGCGGACCTAACAATGAGCAGTTCTTC
CASSFWASGPNNEQFF
>NA|TRBV6-5|TRBJ2-7|NA
TGTGCCAGCAGTTACGGCACCAGTCCCTACGAGCAGTACTTC
CASSYGTSPYEQYF
>TRBD2|TRBV6-4|TRBJ2-1|NA
TGTGCCAGCAGTGACTCCGGGACTAGCAATGAGCAGTTCTTC
CASSDSGTSNEQFF
>TRBD1|TRBV5-6|TRBJ2-2|medium-sized
TGTGCCAGCAGCTTCGGGACAGGGAACACCGGGGAGCTGTTTTTT
CASSFGTGNTGELFF
>NA|TRBV29-1|TRBJ2-7|medium-sized
TGCAGCGTTGAATTGGGTGGTAGTACCTACGAGCAGTACTTC
CSVELGGSTYEQYF
>NA|TRBV6-6|TRBJ2-1|medium-sized
TGTGCCAGCACACTACGGGGACTGCAGTTCTTC
CASTLRGLQFF
>TRBD2|TRBV6-5|TRBJ2-3|NA
TGTGCCAGCAGCTTCCTAGCGGGGGGTCTCACAGATACGCAGTATTTT
CASSFLAGGLTDTQYF
>TRBD2|TRBV6-4|TRBJ2-2|NA
TGTGCCAGCCGACCCGGGAGCGGGGACACCGGGGAGCTGTTTTTT
CASRPGSGDTGELFF
>TRBD2|TRBV18|TRBJ2-1|few
TGTGCCAGCTCACCGTCTAGCGGGGGTCACAATGAGCAGTTCTTC
CASSPSSGGHNEQFF
>TRBD1|TRBV7-9|TRBJ2-3|NA
TGTGCCAGCAGCTCTAATACAGGGGACATGAGAAAACGCACAGATACGCAGTATTTT
CASSSNTGDMRKRTDTQYF
>NA|TRBV14|TRBJ1-4|NA
TGTGCCAGCAGCCGCTTCCAGGGTGGGGGTGAAAAACTGTTTTTT
CASSRFQGGGEKLFF
>NA|TRBV19|TRBJ1-5|few
TGTGCCAGTAGTATGGGGCGCGGGCAGCCCCAGCATTTT
CASSMGRGQPQHF
>TRBD1|TRBV6-2/TRBV6-3|TRBJ2-5|NA
TGTGCCAGCAGACGACAGGGCGAGGAGACCCAGTACTTC
CASRRQGEETQYF
>NA|TRBV19|TRBJ1-3|NA
TGTGCCAGTAGTATTCTTCAGTCCTACTCCTCTGGAAACACCATATATTTT
CASSILQSYSSGNTIYF
>TRBD2|TRBV15|TRBJ2-4|few
TGTGCCACCAGCAAGGTGGACGGACCCCCGGGACTAGCGGGAGCGGGCAAAAACATTCAGTACTTC
CATSKVDGPPGLAGAGKNIQYF
>NA|TRBV6-4|TRBJ1-2|NA
TGTGCCAGCATTAGGGTAGTGGGGGCCCATGGCTACACCTTC
CASIRVVGAHGYTF
>TRBD2|TRBV6-2/TRBV6-3|TRBJ2-7|NA
TGTGCCAGCCGCGGACTAGCGGGAGGTAACTACGAGCAGTACTTC
CASRGLAGGNYEQYF
>NA|TRBV29-1|TRBJ1-3|medium-sized
TGCAGCGGGCGGAGCCAAAACTCTGGAAACACCATATATTTT
CSGRSQNSGNTIYF